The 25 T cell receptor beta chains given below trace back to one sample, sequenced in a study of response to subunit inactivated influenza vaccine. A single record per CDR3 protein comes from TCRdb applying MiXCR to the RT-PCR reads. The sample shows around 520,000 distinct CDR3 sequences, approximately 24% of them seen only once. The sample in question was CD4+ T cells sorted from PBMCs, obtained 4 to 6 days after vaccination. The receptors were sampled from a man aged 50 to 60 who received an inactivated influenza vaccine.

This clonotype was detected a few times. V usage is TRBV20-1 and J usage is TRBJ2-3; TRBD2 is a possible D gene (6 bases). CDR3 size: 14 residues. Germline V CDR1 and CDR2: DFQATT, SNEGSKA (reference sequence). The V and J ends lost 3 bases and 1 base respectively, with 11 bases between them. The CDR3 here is CSASIPGGTDTQYF. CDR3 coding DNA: TGCAGTGCTAGCATACCGGGGGGCACAGATACGCAGTATTTT.

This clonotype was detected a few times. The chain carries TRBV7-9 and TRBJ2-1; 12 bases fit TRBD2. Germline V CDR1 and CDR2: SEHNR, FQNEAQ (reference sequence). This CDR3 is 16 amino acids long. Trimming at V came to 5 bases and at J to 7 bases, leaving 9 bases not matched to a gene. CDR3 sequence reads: CASSARTSGTRNEQFF. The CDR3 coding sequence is TGTGCCAGCAGCGCCAGGACTAGCGGGACTCGGAATGAGCAGTTCTTC. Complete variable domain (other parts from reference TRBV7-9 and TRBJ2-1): DTGVSQNPRHKITKRGQNVTFRCDPISEHNRLYWYRQTLGQGPEFLTYFQNEAQLEKSRLLSDRFSAERPKGSFSTLEIQRTEQGDSAMYLCASSARTSGTRNEQFFGPGTRLTVL.

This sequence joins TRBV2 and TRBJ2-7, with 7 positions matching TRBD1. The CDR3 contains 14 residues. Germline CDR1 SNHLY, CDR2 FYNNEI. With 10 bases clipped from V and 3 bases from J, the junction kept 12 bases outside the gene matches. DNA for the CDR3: TGTGCCATCCCACACAGGGGCTTCATCTACGAGCAGTACTTC. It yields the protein CAIPHRGFIYEQYF.

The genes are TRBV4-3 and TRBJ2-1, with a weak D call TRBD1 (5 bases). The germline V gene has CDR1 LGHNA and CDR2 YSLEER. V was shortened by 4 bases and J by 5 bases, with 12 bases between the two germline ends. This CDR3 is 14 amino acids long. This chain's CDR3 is CASSLLGQHNEQFF. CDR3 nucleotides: TGCGCCAGCAGCCTACTGGGGCAGCACAATGAGCAGTTCTTC.

The CDR3 spells CASSSWTRTDTQYF. The CDR3 region has the DNA TGTGCCAGCAGCTCCTGGACACGCACAGATACGCAGTATTTT. The rearrangement uses TRBV7-9 and TRBJ2-3; D may be TRBD1 (5 bases). The V end was cut by 4 bases, the J end by 1 base, with 9 bases between. Germline CDR1 is SEHNR and CDR2 is FQNEAQ (reference sequence). This CDR3 is built from 14 residues.

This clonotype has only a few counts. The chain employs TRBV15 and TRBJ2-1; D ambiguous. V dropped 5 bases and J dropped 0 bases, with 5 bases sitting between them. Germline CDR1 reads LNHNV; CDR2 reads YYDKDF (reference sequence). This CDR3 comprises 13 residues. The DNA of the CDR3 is TGTGCCACCAGCCAACTCTCCTACAATGAGCAGTTCTTC. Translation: CATSQLSYNEQFF.

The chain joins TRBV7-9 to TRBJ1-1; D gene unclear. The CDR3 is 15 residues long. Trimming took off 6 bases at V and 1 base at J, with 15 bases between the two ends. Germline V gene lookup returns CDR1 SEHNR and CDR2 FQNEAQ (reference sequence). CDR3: CASSLSWGKNTEAFF. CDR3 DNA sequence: TGTGCCAGCAGTCTTTCGTGGGGAAAGAACACTGAAGCTTTCTTT.

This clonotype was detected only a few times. DNA of the CDR3: TGTGCCAGCAGTGCCGACTGGTACAATGAGCAGTTCTTC. It encodes CASSADWYNEQFF. V usage is TRBV12-3 or TRBV12-4 and J usage is TRBJ2-1; D call uncertain. Between the trimmed V and J ends, which lost 5 bases and 4 bases, there was a span of 9 bases. The CDR3 length is 13 residues.

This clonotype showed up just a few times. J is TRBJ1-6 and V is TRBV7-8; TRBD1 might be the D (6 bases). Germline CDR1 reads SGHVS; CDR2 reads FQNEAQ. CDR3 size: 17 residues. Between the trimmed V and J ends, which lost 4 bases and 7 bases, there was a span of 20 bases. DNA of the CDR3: TGTGCCAGCAGCTCCCACTCACGGGGGGCGGGGAATTCACCCCTCCACTTT. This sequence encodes CASSSHSRGAGNSPLHF.

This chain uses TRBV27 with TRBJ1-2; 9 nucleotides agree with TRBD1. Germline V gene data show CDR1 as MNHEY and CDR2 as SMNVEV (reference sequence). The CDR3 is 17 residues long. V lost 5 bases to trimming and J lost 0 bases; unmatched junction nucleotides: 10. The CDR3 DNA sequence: TGTGCCAGCAGTCCAGCCGGGACAGGGATAGCTAACTATGGCTACACCTTC. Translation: CASSPAGTGIANYGYTF.

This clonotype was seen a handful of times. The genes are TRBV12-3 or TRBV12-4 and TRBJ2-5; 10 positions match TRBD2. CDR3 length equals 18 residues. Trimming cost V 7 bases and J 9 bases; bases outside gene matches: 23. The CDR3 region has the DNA TGTGCCAGCAAACCGCTAGCGGGGGCCTACCACCCAAGAGTGGCCCAGTACTTC. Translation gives CASKPLAGAYHPRVAQYF.

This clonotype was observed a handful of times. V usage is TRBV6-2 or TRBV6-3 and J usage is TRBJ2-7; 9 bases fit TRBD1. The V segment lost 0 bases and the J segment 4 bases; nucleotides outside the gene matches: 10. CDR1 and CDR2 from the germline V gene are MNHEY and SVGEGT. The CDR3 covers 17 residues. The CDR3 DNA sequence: TGTGCCAGCAGTTACTCGATTCCCGGGACAGGGTTATACGAGCAGTACTTC. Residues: CASSYSIPGTGLYEQYF.

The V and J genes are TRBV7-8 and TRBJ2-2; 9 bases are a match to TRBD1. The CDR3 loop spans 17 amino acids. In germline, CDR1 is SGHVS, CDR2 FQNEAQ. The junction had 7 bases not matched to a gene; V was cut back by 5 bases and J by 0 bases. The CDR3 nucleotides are TGTGCCAGCAGCCCCTCGAGGGACAGGGCGAACACCGGGGAGCTGTTTTTT. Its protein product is CASSPSRDRANTGELFF.

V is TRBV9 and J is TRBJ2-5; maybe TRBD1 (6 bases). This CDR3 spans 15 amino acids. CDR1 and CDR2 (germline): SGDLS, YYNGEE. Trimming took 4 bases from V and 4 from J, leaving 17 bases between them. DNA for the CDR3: TGTGCCAGCAGCTCTCGCTGGGGGACATCAGAGACCCAGTACTTC. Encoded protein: CASSSRWGTSETQYF.

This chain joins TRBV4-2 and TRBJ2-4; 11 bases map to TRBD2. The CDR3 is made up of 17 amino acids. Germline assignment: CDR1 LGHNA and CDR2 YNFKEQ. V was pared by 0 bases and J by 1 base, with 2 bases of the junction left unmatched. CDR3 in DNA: TGTGCCAGCAGCCAAGAATCTAGCGGGAGGGCCAAAAACATTCAGTACTTC. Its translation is CASSQESSGRAKNIQYF.

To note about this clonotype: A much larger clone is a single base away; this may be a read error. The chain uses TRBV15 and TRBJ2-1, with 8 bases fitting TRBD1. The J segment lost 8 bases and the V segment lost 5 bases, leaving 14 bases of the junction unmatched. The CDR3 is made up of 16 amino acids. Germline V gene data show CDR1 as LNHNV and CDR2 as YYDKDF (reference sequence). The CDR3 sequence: CATSQEDREVDYEQFF. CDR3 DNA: TGTGCCACCAGCCAAGAGGACAGGGAGGTTGACTATGAGCAGTTCTTC.

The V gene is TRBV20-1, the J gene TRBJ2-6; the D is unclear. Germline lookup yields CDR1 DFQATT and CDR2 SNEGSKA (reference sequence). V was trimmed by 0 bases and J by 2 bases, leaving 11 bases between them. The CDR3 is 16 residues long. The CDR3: CSARDRSGTGANVLTF. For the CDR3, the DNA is TGCAGTGCTAGAGATAGGTCTGGGACTGGGGCCAACGTCCTGACTTTC.

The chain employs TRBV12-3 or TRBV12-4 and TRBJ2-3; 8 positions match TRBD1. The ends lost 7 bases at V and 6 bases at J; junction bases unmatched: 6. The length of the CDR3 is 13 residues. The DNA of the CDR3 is TGTGCCAGCAACCAGGGGGCAACGGATACGCAGTATTTT. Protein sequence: CASNQGATDTQYF.

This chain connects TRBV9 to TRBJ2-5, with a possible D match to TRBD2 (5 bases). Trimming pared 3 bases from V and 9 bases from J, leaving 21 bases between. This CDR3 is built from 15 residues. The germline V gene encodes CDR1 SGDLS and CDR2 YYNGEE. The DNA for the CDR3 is TGTGCCAGCAGCGAATCCGCGTGGCAGACGGAGGCCCAGTACTTC. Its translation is CASSESAWQTEAQYF.

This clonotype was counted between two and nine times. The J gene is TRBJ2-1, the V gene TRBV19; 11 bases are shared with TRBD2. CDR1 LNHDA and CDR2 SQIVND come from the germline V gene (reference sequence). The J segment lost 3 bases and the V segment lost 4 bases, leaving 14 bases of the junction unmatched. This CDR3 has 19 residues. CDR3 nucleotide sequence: TGTGCCAGTAGTACTTCCGGTACTAGCGGGAGTGGCCGCTACAATGAGCAGTTCTTC. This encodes CASSTSGTSGSGRYNEQFF.

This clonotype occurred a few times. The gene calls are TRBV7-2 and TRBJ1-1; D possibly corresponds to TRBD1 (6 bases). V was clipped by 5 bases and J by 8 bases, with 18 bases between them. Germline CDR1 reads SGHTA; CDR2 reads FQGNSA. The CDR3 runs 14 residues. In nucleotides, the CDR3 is TGTGCCAGCAGCCCGGGGCTACAGGGTACGGAAGCTTTCTTT. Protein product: CASSPGLQGTEAFF. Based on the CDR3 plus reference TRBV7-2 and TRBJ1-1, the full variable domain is GAGVSQSPSNKVTEKGKDVELRCDPISGHTALYWYRQSLGQGLEFLIYFQGNSAPDKSGLPSDRFSAERTGGSVSTLTIQRTQQEDSAVYLCASSPGLQGTEAFFGQGTRLTVV.

In DNA, the CDR3 is TGTGCCAGCAGTACTCCAGGGCGGCAAGAGACCCAGTACTTC. As protein: CASSTPGRQETQYF. V and J are TRBV28 and TRBJ2-5; possible D gene TRBD1, 5 bases. The germline CDR1 and CDR2 sequences are MDHEN and SYDVKM. The CDR3 runs to 14 residues. V was cut by 5 bases and J by 2 bases, with 12 bases left in between.

The CDR3 bases are TGTGCCAGCAGTTCCGGGCGAAACTACGAGCAGTACTTC. Its translation is CASSSGRNYEQYF. The chain has TRBV12-3 or TRBV12-4 and TRBJ2-7, with unresolved D. Trimming took 4 bases from V and 3 from J, leaving 10 bases between them. CDR3 length equals 13 residues.

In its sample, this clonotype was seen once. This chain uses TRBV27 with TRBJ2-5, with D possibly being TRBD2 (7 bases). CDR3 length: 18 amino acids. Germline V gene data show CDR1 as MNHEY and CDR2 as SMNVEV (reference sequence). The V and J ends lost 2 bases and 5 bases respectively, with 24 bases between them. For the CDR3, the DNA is TGTGCCAGCAGTTTAAAGACCCGGTCTGGGGGGGCGCGTGAGACCCAGTACTTC. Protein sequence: CASSLKTRSGGARETQYF.

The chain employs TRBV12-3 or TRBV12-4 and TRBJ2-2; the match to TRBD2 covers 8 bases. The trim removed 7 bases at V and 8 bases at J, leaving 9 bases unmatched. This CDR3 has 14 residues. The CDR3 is CASTLRASGGELFF. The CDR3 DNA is TGTGCCAGCACCCTCAGGGCTAGCGGGGGGGAGCTGTTTTTT.